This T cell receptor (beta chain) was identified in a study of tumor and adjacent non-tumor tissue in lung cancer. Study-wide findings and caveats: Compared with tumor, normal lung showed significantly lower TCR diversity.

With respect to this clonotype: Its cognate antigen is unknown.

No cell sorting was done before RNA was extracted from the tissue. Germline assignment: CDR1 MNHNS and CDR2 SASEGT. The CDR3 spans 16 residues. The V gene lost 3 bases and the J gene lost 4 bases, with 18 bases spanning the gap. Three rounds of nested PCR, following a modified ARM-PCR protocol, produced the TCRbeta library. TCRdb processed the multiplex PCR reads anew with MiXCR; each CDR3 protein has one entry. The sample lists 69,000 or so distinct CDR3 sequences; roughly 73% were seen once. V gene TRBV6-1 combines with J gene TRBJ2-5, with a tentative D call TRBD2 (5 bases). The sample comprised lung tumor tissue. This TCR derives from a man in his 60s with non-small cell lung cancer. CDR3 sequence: CASSEVVGARVETQYF. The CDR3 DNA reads TGTGCCAGCAGTGAGGTAGTGGGAGCGCGTGTAGAGACCCAGTACTTC.